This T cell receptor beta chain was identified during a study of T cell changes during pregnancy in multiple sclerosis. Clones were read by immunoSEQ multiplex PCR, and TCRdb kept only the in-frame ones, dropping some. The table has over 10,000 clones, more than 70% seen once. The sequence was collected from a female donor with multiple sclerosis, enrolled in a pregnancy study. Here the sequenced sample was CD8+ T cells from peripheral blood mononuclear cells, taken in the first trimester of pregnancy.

CDR3 bases: TGTGCCAGCAGTCCTCTCAAGGGGAGCGGGGGGTCCCCCGGCGGAGAGCAGTTCTTC. Residues: CASSPLKGSGGSPGGEQFF. The chain joins TRBV27 to TRBJ2-1, with TRBD2 matching over 9 bases. Germline CDR1 reads MNHEY; CDR2 reads SMNVEV (reference sequence). V gave up 5 bases and J gave up 10 bases; unmatched junction bases: 24. The CDR3 sequence is 19 residues long.